Listed below are T cell receptor beta chains from one sample, sequenced in a study of radiotherapy plus CTLA-4 blockade in lung cancer. TCRdb's table, derived via immunoSEQ multiplex PCR, lists solely in-frame clones and lacks some. The table records around 63,000 clones, around 69% of them present only once. The sample was peripheral blood, taken from a patient treated with radiotherapy plus ipilimumab. These receptors all come from a human donor with non-small cell lung cancer whose response to radiotherapy plus ipilimumab could not be evaluated. Some clones in this sample may be carry-over from other donors' samples. CDR3s include the opening cysteine and the closing phenylalanine or tryptophan. The D gene is left open where the match is weak. A clone size is listed for some rows: how often the clone was seen (once, few, many), or a class if it is expanded.

j_call,clone_size,d_call,v_call,cdr3_aa,cdr3_nt
TRBJ1-2,-,TRBD1,TRBV5-1,CASSWSARQGASGGYTF,TGCGCCAGCAGCTGGTCCGCACGACAGGGGGCAAGCGGTGGCTACACCTTC
TRBJ2-3,-,-,TRBV18,CASSPYGYTDTQYF,TGTGCCAGCTCACCCTACGGGTACACAGATACGCAGTATTTT
TRBJ2-1,-,TRBD1,TRBV19,CASSRSDREGYEQFF,TGTGCCAGTAGCCGGAGTGACAGGGAAGGCTATGAGCAGTTCTTC
TRBJ2-1,-,TRBD1,TRBV4-1,CASSQDGTASSSYNEQFF,TGCGCCAGCAGCCAAGATGGGACAGCCTCCAGCTCCTACAATGAGCAGTTCTTC
TRBJ2-7,-,TRBD1,TRBV7-9,CASSPPGGRNEQYF,TGTGCCAGCAGCCCGCCAGGGGGCAGGAACGAGCAGTACTTC
TRBJ1-2,-,-,TRBV4-3,CASSPRTAHGYTF,TGCGCCAGCAGCCCCCGGACAGCCCATGGCTACACCTTC
TRBJ1-5,-,-,TRBV10-3,CAISGQKDQPQHF,TGTGCCATCAGTGGACAGAAAGATCAGCCCCAGCATTTT
TRBJ2-3,-,-,TRBV5-6,CASSLGPGGSTDTQYF,TGTGCCAGCAGCTTGGGTCCGGGGGGCAGCACAGATACGCAGTATTTT
TRBJ2-2,once,TRBD2,TRBV30,CAWSGLVNTGELFF,TGTGCCTGGAGCGGACTAGTGAACACCGGGGAGCTGTTTTTT
TRBJ1-2,-,-,TRBV7-9,CASSGLLSYGYTF,TGTGCCAGCAGCGGACTTTTAAGCTATGGCTACACCTTC
TRBJ2-5,few,TRBD2,TRBV9,CASSARLAGDQETQYF,TGTGCCAGCAGCGCGAGACTAGCGGGGGACCAAGAGACCCAGTACTTC
TRBJ1-2,-,-,TRBV20-1,CRAGGGGGYTF,TGCAGGGCCGGGGGGGGAGGAGGCTACACCTTC
TRBJ2-3,-,TRBD1,TRBV9,CASSVGTVTDTQYF,TGTGCCAGCAGCGTTGGGACAGTCACAGATACGCAGTATTTT
TRBJ2-1,-,-,TRBV5-4,CASSSGTASYNEQFF,TGTGCCAGCAGCTCCGGGACTGCCTCCTACAATGAGCAGTTCTTC
TRBJ2-1,-,TRBD2,TRBV5-6,CASSPPGGGTEQFF,TGTGCCAGCAGCCCCCCGGGAGGAGGCACTGAGCAGTTCTTC
TRBJ2-7,-,-,TRBV7-9,CASSLGVGVHYEQYF,TGTGCCAGCAGCTTAGGCGTCGGGGTTCACTACGAGCAGTACTTC
TRBJ2-1,few,-,TRBV27,CASSLSGGLSYNEQFF,TGTGCCAGCAGTTTATCGGGGGGTCTCTCCTACAATGAGCAGTTCTTC
TRBJ2-5,-,-,TRBV21-1,CASSKPPRTGGREETQYF,TGTGCCAGCAGCAAACCCCCCCGGACAGGGGGACGTGAAGAGACCCAGTACTTC
TRBJ2-5,-,TRBD1,TRBV9,CASSGHGTGGGLETQYF,TGTGCCAGCAGCGGTCACGGGACAGGGGGGGGGCTAGAGACCCAGTACTTC
TRBJ2-7,-,-,TRBV5-1,CASRIDRNYEQYF,TGCGCCAGCAGAATCGACAGAAACTACGAGCAGTACTTC
TRBJ1-4,-,-,TRBV15,CATSRDGTRTVAETNEKLFF,TGTGCCACCAGCAGGGACGGAACCCGGACAGTAGCCGAAACTAATGAAAAACTGTTTTTT
TRBJ2-2,-,TRBD1,TRBV27,CASSYQGARTGELFF,TGTGCCAGCAGTTACCAGGGGGCGCGGACCGGGGAGCTGTTTTTT
TRBJ2-7,large,-,TRBV9,CASSVEESPSYEQYF,TGTGCCAGCAGCGTAGAGGAGTCCCCCAGCTACGAGCAGTACTTC
TRBJ2-6,-,TRBD1,TRBV18,CASSPQTGGGGANVLTF,TGTGCCAGCTCACCCCAGACAGGGGGCGGTGGGGCCAACGTCCTGACTTTC
TRBJ1-4,-,-,TRBV19,CASSTLPGGQVNEKLFF,TGTGCCAGTAGTACCCTACCCGGCGGGCAGGTTAATGAAAAACTGTTTTTT
TRBJ1-6,-,-,TRBV5-1,CASSPQFGAGTNSPLHF,TGCGCCAGCAGCCCACAGTTTGGGGCAGGAACGAATTCACCCCTCCACTTT
TRBJ1-5,-,-,TRBV29-1,CSVAGTDSNQPQHF,TGCAGCGTTGCAGGAACCGATAGCAATCAGCCCCAGCATTTT
TRBJ2-1,-,TRBD2,TRBV5-1,CASSSSGGFHNEQFF,TGCGCCAGCAGCTCTAGCGGGGGGTTCCACAATGAGCAGTTCTTC
TRBJ2-1,-,-,TRBV18,CASSPSLGGGPHNEQFF,TGTGCCAGCTCACCGTCCCTCGGGGGAGGCCCCCACAATGAGCAGTTCTTC
TRBJ2-7,-,-,TRBV29-1,CSVVSQEQYF,TGCAGCGTTGTATCGCAGGAGCAGTACTTC
TRBJ1-1,few,-,TRBV28,CASSLGRLEAFF,TGTGCCAGCAGTTTGGGCAGGCTGGAAGCTTTCTTT
TRBJ1-2,-,TRBD1,TRBV7-9,CASSLAYTGGSTHGYGYTF,TGTGCCAGCAGCTTAGCCTACACAGGGGGAAGTACGCATGGCTATGGCTACACCTTC
TRBJ2-5,-,TRBD2,TRBV7-2,CASSFDSGSSRTQYF,TGTGCCAGCAGCTTCGATAGCGGGTCTTCGAGGACCCAGTACTTC
TRBJ2-7,once,TRBD2,TRBV5-4,CASSLGLAGDYEQYF,TGTGCCAGCAGCTTAGGACTAGCGGGGGACTACGAGCAGTACTTC
TRBJ2-7,-,-,TRBV9,CASSGSGTSPYEQYF,TGTGCCAGCAGCGGATCCGGGACATCACCCTACGAGCAGTACTTC
TRBJ2-7,few,TRBD2,TRBV19,CASSLGLAGIWEQYF,TGTGCCAGTAGTCTAGGACTAGCGGGGATTTGGGAGCAGTACTTC
TRBJ2-1,-,TRBD1,TRBV28,CASSPTPGQGSIAYNEQFF,TGTGCCAGCAGCCCTACCCCGGGACAGGGGTCGATAGCCTACAATGAGCAGTTCTTC
TRBJ1-1,-,-,TRBV6-6,CASSQTSNTEAFF,TGTGCCAGCAGCCAGACATCGAACACTGAAGCTTTCTTT
TRBJ1-4,few,-,TRBV30,CAWSVLGAELNEKLFF,TGTGCCTGGAGTGTACTAGGAGCGGAGTTAAATGAAAAACTGTTTTTT
TRBJ1-1,few,-,TRBV9,CASTLQTDYTEAFF,TGTGCCAGCACCCTTCAGACGGACTACACTGAAGCTTTCTTT
TRBJ1-1,-,TRBD1,TRBV6-1,CAARTGRILSAEAFF,TGTGCCGCTAGGACAGGGAGAATCTTGTCTGCTGAAGCTTTCTTT